This T cell receptor beta chain was obtained from a study of CD8+ T cells in alopecia areata. Findings and limits, study-wide: Tissue-resident alphabeta T cells belonging to normal skin likewise get sequenced within scalp specimens.

CDR3 size: 12 residues. Trimming stripped 3 bases from V and 1 base from J, with 5 bases between. In germline, CDR1 is SQVTM, CDR2 ANQGSEA. This clone qualifies as large. What it recognizes is unknown. It was cDNA, reverse transcribed from extracted RNA, that served as the sequencing template. The data were produced by immunoSEQ multiplex PCR, yet TCRdb's version contains in-frame clones alone and is incomplete. Here the sample spans about 11,000 clones, 55% to 65% being singletons. Samples from alopecia areata patients were lesional scalp punch biopsies and peripheral blood. This sample comprised skin, obtained at week 0. The V gene is TRBV29-1, the J gene TRBJ2-3; D uncertain. The source is a human donor with alopecia areata. CDR3 DNA sequence: TGCAGCGTTGAGCCCGGCACAGATACGCAGTATTTT. Translation: CSVEPGTDTQYF.